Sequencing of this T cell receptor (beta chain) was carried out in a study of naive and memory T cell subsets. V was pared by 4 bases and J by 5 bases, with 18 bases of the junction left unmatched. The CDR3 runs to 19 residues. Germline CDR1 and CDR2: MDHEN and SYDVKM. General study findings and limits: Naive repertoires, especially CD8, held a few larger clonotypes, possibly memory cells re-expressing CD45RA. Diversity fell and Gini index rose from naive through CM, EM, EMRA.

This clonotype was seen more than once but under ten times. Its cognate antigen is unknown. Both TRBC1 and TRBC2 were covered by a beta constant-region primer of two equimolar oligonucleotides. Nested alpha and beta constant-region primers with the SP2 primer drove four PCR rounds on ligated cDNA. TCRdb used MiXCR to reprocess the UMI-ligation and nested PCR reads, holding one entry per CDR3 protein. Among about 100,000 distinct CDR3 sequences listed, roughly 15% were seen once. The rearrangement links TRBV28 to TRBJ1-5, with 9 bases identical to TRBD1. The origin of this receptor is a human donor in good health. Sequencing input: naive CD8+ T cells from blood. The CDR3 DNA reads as TGTGCCAGCAGTTCCCCATCAACACGACAGGGGGAGTACGATCAGCCCCAGCATTTT. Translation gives CASSSPSTRQGEYDQPQHF.